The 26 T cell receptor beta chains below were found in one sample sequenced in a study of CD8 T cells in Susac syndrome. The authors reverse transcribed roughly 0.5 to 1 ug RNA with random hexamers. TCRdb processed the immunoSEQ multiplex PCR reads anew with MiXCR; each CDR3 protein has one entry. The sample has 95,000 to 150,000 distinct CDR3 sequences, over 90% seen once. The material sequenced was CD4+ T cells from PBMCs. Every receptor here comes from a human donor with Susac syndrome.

CDR3: CSLQRQTYNEQFF. The CDR3 coding sequence is TGCAGCCTCCAAAGGCAGACCTACAATGAGCAGTTCTTC. This chain joins TRBV29-1 and TRBJ2-1; D ambiguous. The germline CDR1 and CDR2 sequences are SQVTM and ANQGSEA. The CDR3 is 13 residues long. Trimming removed 8 bases from V and 2 bases from J, with 13 bases in between.

The CDR3 DNA sequence: TGTGCCAGCAGCCAAGATGGGGGGCAGTTCTTC. This codes for CASSQDGGQFF. The gene calls are TRBV3-1 and TRBJ2-1; D may be TRBD1 or TRBD2 (5 bases each). The ends were cut back, 0 bases at V and 12 bases at J, with 6 bases in the middle. CDR3 size: 11 residues. The germline V gene encodes CDR1 LGHDT and CDR2 YNNKEL (reference sequence).

The CDR3 sequence: CSVRTGNTIYF. CDR3 in DNA: TGCAGCGTCCGGACTGGAAACACCATATATTTT. The chain links TRBV29-1 to TRBJ1-3; D is ambiguous. This CDR3 spans 11 amino acids. The V gene lost 6 bases and the J gene lost 2 bases, with 5 bases spanning the gap. The V gene's germline CDR1 is SQVTM and CDR2 ANQGSEA.

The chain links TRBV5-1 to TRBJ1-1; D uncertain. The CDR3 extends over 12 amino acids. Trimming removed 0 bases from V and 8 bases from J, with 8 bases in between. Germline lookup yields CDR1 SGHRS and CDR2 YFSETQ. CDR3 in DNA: TGCGCCAGCAGCTTGGAAGGACGGGAAGCTTTCTTT. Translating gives CASSLEGREAFF.

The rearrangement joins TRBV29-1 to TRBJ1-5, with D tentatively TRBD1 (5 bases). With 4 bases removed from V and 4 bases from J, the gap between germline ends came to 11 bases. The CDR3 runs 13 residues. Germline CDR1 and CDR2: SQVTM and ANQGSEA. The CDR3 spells CSVGPGGNQPQHF. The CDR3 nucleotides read TGCAGCGTTGGGCCGGGGGGGAATCAGCCCCAGCATTTT.

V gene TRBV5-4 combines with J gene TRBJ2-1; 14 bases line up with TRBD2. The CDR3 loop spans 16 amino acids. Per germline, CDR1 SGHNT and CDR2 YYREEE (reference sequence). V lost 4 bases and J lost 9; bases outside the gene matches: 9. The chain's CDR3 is CASSPGTSGSLTEQFF. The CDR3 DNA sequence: TGTGCCAGCAGCCCCGGGACTAGCGGGAGTTTGACTGAGCAGTTCTTC.

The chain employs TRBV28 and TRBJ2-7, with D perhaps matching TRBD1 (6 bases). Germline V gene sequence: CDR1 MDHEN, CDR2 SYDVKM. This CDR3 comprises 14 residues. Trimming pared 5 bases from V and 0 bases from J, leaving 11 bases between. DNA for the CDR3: TGTGCCAGCAGTCCCTGGACAGACTCCTACGAGCAGTACTTC. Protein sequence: CASSPWTDSYEQYF. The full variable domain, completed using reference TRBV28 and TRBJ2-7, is DVKVTQSSRYLVKRTGEKVFLECVQDMDHENMFWYRQDPGLGLRLIYFSYDVKMKEKGDIPEGYSVSREKKERFSLILESASTNQTSMYLCASSPWTDSYEQYFGPGTRLTVT.

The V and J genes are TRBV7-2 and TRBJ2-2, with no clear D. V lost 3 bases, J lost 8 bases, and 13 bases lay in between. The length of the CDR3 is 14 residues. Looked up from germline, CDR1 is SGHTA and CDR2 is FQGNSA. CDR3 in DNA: TGTGCCAGCAGCTTTCGCGGCACCGCGGGGGAGCTGTTTTTT. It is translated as CASSFRGTAGELFF.

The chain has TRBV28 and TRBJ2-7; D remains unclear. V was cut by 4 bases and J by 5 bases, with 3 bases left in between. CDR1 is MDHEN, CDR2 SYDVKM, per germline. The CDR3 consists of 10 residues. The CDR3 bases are TGTGCCAGCAGTTATGACGAGCAGTACTTC. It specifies CASSYDEQYF.

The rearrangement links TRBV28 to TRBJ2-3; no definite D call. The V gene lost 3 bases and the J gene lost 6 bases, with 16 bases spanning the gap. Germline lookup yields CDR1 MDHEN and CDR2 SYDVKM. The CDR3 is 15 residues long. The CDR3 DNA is TGTGCCAGCAGTTTTTCTGTTAGGCGGCGGGATACGCAGTATTTT. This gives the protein CASSFSVRRRDTQYF.

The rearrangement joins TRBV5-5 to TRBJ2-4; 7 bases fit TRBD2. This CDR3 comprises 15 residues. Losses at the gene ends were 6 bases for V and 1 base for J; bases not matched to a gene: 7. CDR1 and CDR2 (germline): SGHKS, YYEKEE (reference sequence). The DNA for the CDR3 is TGTGCCAGCATCCTCGGACTAGGGGCCAAAAACATTCAGTACTTC. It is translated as CASILGLGAKNIQYF.

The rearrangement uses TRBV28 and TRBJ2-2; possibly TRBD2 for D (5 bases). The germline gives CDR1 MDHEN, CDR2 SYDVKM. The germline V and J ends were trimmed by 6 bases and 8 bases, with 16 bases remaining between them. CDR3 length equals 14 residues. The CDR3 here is CASSPKDWAGELFF. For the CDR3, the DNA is TGTGCCAGCAGCCCCAAGGACTGGGCGGGGGAGCTGTTTTTT.

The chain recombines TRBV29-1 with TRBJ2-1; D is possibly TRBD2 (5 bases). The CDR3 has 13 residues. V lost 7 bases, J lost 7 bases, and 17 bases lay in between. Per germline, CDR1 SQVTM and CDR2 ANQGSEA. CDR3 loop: CSAWSGSANEQFF. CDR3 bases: TGCAGCGCCTGGTCGGGGTCGGCGAATGAGCAGTTCTTC.

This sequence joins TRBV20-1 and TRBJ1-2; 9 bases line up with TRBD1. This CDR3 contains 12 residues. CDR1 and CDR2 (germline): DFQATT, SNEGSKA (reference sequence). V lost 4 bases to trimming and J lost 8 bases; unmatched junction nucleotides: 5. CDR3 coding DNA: TGCAGTGCTACGGGACAGGGAGGCGGCTACACCTTC. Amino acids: CSATGQGGGYTF.

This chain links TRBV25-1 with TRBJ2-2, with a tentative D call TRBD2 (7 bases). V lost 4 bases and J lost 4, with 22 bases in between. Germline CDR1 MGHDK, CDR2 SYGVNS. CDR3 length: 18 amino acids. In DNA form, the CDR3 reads TGTGCCAGCAGTGCACGAGGGGGAGGGGGTGATGTCACCGGGGAGCTGTTTTTT. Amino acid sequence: CASSARGGGGDVTGELFF.

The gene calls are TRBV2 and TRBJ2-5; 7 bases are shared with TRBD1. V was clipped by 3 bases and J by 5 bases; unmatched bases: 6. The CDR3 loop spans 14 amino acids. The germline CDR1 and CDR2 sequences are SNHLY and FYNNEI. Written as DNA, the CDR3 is TGTGCCAGCAGTGAGAAGGGGGCTTGGGAGACCCAGTACTTC. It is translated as CASSEKGAWETQYF.

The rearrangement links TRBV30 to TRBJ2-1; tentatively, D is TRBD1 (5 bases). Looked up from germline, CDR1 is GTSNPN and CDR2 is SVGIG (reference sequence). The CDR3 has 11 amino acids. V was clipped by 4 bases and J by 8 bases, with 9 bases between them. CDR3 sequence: CAWNARDEQFF. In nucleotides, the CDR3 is TGTGCCTGGAACGCCAGGGATGAGCAGTTCTTC.

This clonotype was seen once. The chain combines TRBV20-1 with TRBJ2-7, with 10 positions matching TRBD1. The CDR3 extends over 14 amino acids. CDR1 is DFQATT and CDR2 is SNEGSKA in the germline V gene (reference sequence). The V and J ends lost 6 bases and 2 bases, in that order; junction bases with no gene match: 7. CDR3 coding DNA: TGCAGTGCCGTAGGGACAGGGGCCACCTACGAGCAGTACTTC. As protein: CSAVGTGATYEQYF.

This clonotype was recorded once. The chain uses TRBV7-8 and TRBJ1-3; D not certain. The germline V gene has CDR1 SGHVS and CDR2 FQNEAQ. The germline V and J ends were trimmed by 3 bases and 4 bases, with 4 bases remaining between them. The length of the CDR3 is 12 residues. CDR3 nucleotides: TGTGCCAGCAGCTTGAACGGAAACACCATATATTTT. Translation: CASSLNGNTIYF. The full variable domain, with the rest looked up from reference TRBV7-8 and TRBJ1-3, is GAGVSQSPRYKVAKRGQDVALRCDPISGHVSLFWYQQALGQGPEFLTYFQNEAQLDKSGLPSDRFFAERPEGSVSTLKIQRTQQEDSAVYLCASSLNGNTIYFGEGSWLTVV.

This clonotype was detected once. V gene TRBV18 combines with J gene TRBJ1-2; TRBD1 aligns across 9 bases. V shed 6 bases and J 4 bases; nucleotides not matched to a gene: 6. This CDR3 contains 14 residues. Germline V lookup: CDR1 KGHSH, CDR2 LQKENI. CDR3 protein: CASSQEDRGYGYTF. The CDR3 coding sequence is TGTGCCAGCTCTCAAGAGGACAGGGGCTATGGCTACACCTTC.

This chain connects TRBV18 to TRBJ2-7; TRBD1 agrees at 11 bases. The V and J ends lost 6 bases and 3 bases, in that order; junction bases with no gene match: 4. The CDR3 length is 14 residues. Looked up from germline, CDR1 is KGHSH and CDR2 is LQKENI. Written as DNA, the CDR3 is TGTGCCAGCTCGTCCGGGACAGGGGGCTACGAGCAGTACTTC. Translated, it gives CASSSGTGGYEQYF.

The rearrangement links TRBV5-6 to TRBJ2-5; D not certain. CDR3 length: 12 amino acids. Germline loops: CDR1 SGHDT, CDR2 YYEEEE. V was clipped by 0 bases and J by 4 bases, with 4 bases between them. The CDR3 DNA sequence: TGTGCCAGCAGCTTGGGGTTAGAGACCCAGTACTTC. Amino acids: CASSLGLETQYF.

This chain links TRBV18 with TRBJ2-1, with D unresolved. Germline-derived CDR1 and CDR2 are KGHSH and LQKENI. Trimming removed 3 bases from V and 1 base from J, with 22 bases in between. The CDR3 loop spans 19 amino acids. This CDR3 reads CASSPKVRPHAQSYNEQFF. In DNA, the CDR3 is TGTGCCAGCTCACCCAAGGTACGCCCGCATGCCCAATCCTACAATGAGCAGTTCTTC.

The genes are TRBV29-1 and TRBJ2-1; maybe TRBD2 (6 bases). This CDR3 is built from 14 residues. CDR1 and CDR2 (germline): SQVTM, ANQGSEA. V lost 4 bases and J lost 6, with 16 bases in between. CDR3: CSVGEAGVGNEQFF. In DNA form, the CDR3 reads TGCAGCGTTGGGGAGGCCGGGGTTGGCAATGAGCAGTTCTTC.

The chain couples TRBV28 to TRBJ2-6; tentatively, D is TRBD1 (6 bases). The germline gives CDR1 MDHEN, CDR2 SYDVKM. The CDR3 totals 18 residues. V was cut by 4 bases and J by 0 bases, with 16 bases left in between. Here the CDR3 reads CASSSFINRVSGANVLTF. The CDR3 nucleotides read TGTGCCAGCAGTTCCTTCATCAACAGGGTCTCTGGGGCCAACGTCCTGACTTTC.

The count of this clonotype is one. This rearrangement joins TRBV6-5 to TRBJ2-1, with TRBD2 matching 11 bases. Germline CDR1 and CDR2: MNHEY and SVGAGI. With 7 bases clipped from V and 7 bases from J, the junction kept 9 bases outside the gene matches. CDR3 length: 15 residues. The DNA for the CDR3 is TGTGCCAGCAATCCTGGGACTAGCGGCAAAAATGAGCAGTTCTTC. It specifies CASNPGTSGKNEQFF.